Listed below are T cell receptor beta chains from one sample, sequenced in a study of CD8+ T cells in alopecia areata. This table comes from immunoSEQ multiplex PCR, and its TCRdb copy is limited to in-frame clones, with some not included. The sample has 100,000 to 120,000 clones, around three fifths seen once; the top ten hold approximately 3.6%. Source: CD4+ T cells sorted from blood, taken at week 24, from a patient treated with tofacitinib. The receptors were sampled from a human donor with alopecia areata. Both conserved end residues are part of each CDR3. Fields, in order: V gene, D gene, J gene, clone size, CDR3 protein, CDR3 DNA. D genes are given only for firm matches. Only part of the rows carry a size: once, few, many, or a class if the clone is expanded.

v_gene: TRBV4-2
d_gene: .
j_gene: TRBJ1-6
abundance: .
CDR3aa: CASSQEASRGNSPLHF
CDR3nt: TGTGCCAGCAGCCAAGAGGCTTCTAGGGGAAATTCACCCCTCCACTTT

v_gene: TRBV25-1
d_gene: .
j_gene: TRBJ2-1
abundance: few
CDR3aa: CASSGPYVEQFF
CDR3nt: TGTGCCAGCAGTGGACCATATGTTGAGCAGTTCTTC

v_gene: TRBV2
d_gene: .
j_gene: TRBJ1-5
abundance: .
CDR3aa: CASSESLRNQPQHF
CDR3nt: TGTGCCAGCAGTGAAAGTCTAAGGAATCAGCCCCAGCATTTT

v_gene: TRBV25-1
d_gene: TRBD2
j_gene: TRBJ2-6
abundance: .
CDR3aa: CASSDSSSGVGANVLTF
CDR3nt: TGTGCCAGCAGTGATTCGTCTAGCGGGGTCGGGGCCAACGTCCTGACTTTC

v_gene: TRBV10-2
d_gene: .
j_gene: TRBJ2-2
abundance: .
CDR3aa: CASRPGSRVGELFF
CDR3nt: TGCGCCAGCAGACCAGGGTCCCGGGTAGGGGAGCTGTTTTTT

v_gene: TRBV2
d_gene: .
j_gene: TRBJ1-2
abundance: .
CDR3aa: CASSRGAGGYTF
CDR3nt: TGTGCCAGCAGTCGGGGGGCTGGAGGCTACACCTTC

v_gene: TRBV5-1
d_gene: .
j_gene: TRBJ1-1
abundance: .
CDR3aa: CASSLLTSQNTEAFF
CDR3nt: TGCGCCAGCAGCCTCCTTACAAGTCAGAACACTGAAGCTTTCTTT

v_gene: TRBV7-2
d_gene: .
j_gene: TRBJ2-3
abundance: few
CDR3aa: CASSLPTLGTQYF
CDR3nt: TGTGCCAGCAGCTTGCCCACCTTAGGGACGCAGTATTTT

v_gene: TRBV30
d_gene: .
j_gene: TRBJ2-3
abundance: .
CDR3aa: CAWRRTSTDTQYF
CDR3nt: TGTGCCTGGAGGCGTACAAGCACAGATACGCAGTATTTT

v_gene: TRBV27
d_gene: .
j_gene: TRBJ1-2
abundance: once
CDR3aa: CASRSYGQTYGYTF
CDR3nt: TGTGCCAGCCGGAGTTATGGACAGACCTATGGCTACACCTTC

v_gene: TRBV25-1
d_gene: .
j_gene: TRBJ2-3
abundance: .
CDR3aa: CASSETRPVDTQYF
CDR3nt: TGTGCCAGCAGTGAAACCAGGCCAGTAGATACGCAGTATTTT

v_gene: TRBV5-1
d_gene: TRBD2
j_gene: TRBJ2-5
abundance: few
CDR3aa: CASSSQLAGEETQYF
CDR3nt: TGCGCCAGCAGCTCGCAACTAGCGGGGGAAGAGACCCAGTACTTC

v_gene: TRBV19
d_gene: .
j_gene: TRBJ2-7
abundance: .
CDR3aa: CASSKSGRGSYEQYF
CDR3nt: TGTGCCAGTAGTAAGAGCGGCAGGGGCTCCTACGAGCAGTACTTC

v_gene: TRBV5-6
d_gene: TRBD1
j_gene: TRBJ2-7
abundance: .
CDR3aa: CASSFAGTGEREQYF
CDR3nt: TGTGCCAGCAGCTTTGCCGGGACAGGGGAACGAGAGCAGTACTTC

v_gene: TRBV7-2
d_gene: TRBD1
j_gene: TRBJ2-3
abundance: .
CDR3aa: CASSPGQGPDTQYF
CDR3nt: TGTGCCAGCAGCCCCGGACAGGGGCCAGATACGCAGTATTTT

v_gene: TRBV7-7
d_gene: .
j_gene: TRBJ2-5
abundance: .
CDR3aa: CASSLVVQGETQYF
CDR3nt: TGTGCTAGCAGCTTAGTTGTCCAGGGGGAGACCCAGTACTTC

v_gene: TRBV21-1
d_gene: .
j_gene: TRBJ1-2
abundance: .
CDR3aa: CASRGGYTF
CDR3nt: TGTGCCAGCCGGGGGGGCTACACCTTC

v_gene: TRBV5-1
d_gene: .
j_gene: TRBJ1-4
abundance: .
CDR3aa: CASSRSSNEKLFF
CDR3nt: TGCGCCAGCAGCCGGTCTTCTAATGAAAAACTGTTTTTT

v_gene: TRBV29-1
d_gene: .
j_gene: TRBJ1-2
abundance: .
CDR3aa: CSVARDVSNYGYTF
CDR3nt: TGCAGCGTCGCCCGGGACGTTAGTAACTATGGCTACACCTTC

v_gene: TRBV9
d_gene: .
j_gene: TRBJ1-3
abundance: .
CDR3aa: CASSAPQGTGNTIYF
CDR3nt: TGTGCCAGCAGCGCCCCGCAGGGGACTGGAAACACCATATATTTT

v_gene: TRBV28
d_gene: .
j_gene: TRBJ2-7
abundance: many
CDR3aa: CASSPAPGGRVGQYF
CDR3nt: TGTGCCAGCAGCCCCGCTCCGGGGGGCAGGGTGGGGCAGTACTTC

v_gene: TRBV29-1
d_gene: .
j_gene: TRBJ2-7
abundance: few
CDR3aa: CSVEDPRPGTFHEQYF
CDR3nt: TGCAGCGTTGAAGATCCCCGCCCGGGTACCTTCCACGAGCAGTACTTC

v_gene: TRBV10-3
d_gene: TRBD1
j_gene: TRBJ1-1
abundance: .
CDR3aa: CATLQVTGGGGETEAFF
CDR3nt: TGTGCCACCCTACAGGTCACAGGGGGTGGGGGAGAGACTGAAGCTTTCTTT

v_gene: TRBV4-1
d_gene: TRBD2
j_gene: TRBJ2-3
abundance: .
CDR3aa: CASSPWTSGGTDTQYF
CDR3nt: TGCGCCAGCAGCCCTTGGACTAGCGGGGGAACAGATACGCAGTATTTT

v_gene: TRBV29-1
d_gene: .
j_gene: TRBJ1-2
abundance: few
CDR3aa: CSVSPGYGYTF
CDR3nt: TGCAGCGTTAGCCCGGGATACGGCTACACCTTC

v_gene: TRBV9
d_gene: TRBD1
j_gene: TRBJ1-3
abundance: .
CDR3aa: CASSSGTGVSNTIYF
CDR3nt: TGTGCCAGCAGCTCTGGGACAGGGGTATCCAACACCATATATTTT

v_gene: TRBV12-5
d_gene: .
j_gene: TRBJ2-5
abundance: .
CDR3aa: CASAPGGETQYF
CDR3nt: TGTGCTAGTGCCCCTGGAGGGGAGACCCAGTACTTC

v_gene: TRBV7-8
d_gene: .
j_gene: TRBJ2-2
abundance: .
CDR3aa: CASSLSRRGPNTGELFF
CDR3nt: TGTGCCAGCAGCTTAAGTAGGCGGGGACCGAACACCGGGGAGCTGTTTTTT

v_gene: TRBV5-1
d_gene: .
j_gene: TRBJ2-3
abundance: .
CDR3aa: CASSLSRGAMTGTDTQYF
CDR3nt: TGCGCCAGCAGCTTGAGCCGGGGGGCCATGACGGGCACAGATACGCAGTATTTT

v_gene: TRBV30
d_gene: .
j_gene: TRBJ1-1
abundance: .
CDR3aa: CAWSLRASTEAFF
CDR3nt: TGTGCCTGGAGCCTCAGGGCAAGTACTGAAGCTTTCTTT

v_gene: TRBV30
d_gene: .
j_gene: TRBJ2-7
abundance: .
CDR3aa: CAWNSGYSYEQYF
CDR3nt: TGTGCCTGGAATTCCGGATACTCCTACGAGCAGTACTTC

v_gene: TRBV4-2
d_gene: .
j_gene: TRBJ1-1
abundance: .
CDR3aa: CASSQGKAGNTEAFF
CDR3nt: TGTGCCAGCAGCCAAGGAAAGGCGGGGAACACTGAAGCTTTCTTT

v_gene: TRBV19
d_gene: .
j_gene: TRBJ1-1
abundance: many
CDR3aa: CASSMKGGTEAFF
CDR3nt: TGTGCCAGTAGTATGAAAGGGGGCACTGAAGCTTTCTTT

v_gene: TRBV5-1
d_gene: .
j_gene: TRBJ2-5
abundance: few
CDR3aa: CASSLDPGAGETQYF
CDR3nt: TGCGCCAGCAGCTTGGATCCAGGGGCTGGAGAGACCCAGTACTTC

v_gene: TRBV11-3
d_gene: TRBD2
j_gene: TRBJ2-1
abundance: .
CDR3aa: CASSSRLAGGNNEQFF
CDR3nt: TGTGCCAGCAGCTCACGACTAGCGGGCGGTAACAATGAGCAGTTCTTC

v_gene: TRBV7-2
d_gene: TRBD2
j_gene: TRBJ2-3
abundance: .
CDR3aa: CASSSNRGGRTDTQYF
CDR3nt: TGTGCCAGCAGCTCGAATCGGGGGGGCCGAACAGATACGCAGTATTTT

v_gene: TRBV18
d_gene: .
j_gene: TRBJ1-5
abundance: few
CDR3aa: CASSPAQALRDQPQHF
CDR3nt: TGTGCCAGCTCACCAGCGCAAGCACTTCGGGATCAGCCCCAGCATTTT

v_gene: TRBV7-3
d_gene: .
j_gene: TRBJ1-1
abundance: .
CDR3aa: CASSLVGLPEAFF
CDR3nt: TGTGCCAGCAGCTTAGTAGGGCTGCCTGAAGCTTTCTTT

v_gene: TRBV30
d_gene: .
j_gene: TRBJ1-1
abundance: .
CDR3aa: CAWKGPRVTEAFF
CDR3nt: TGTGCCTGGAAGGGCCCCAGGGTCACTGAAGCTTTCTTT

v_gene: TRBV9
d_gene: .
j_gene: TRBJ2-3
abundance: .
CDR3aa: CASSELPATDTQYF
CDR3nt: TGTGCCAGCAGCGAGCTTCCCGCCACAGATACGCAGTATTTT

v_gene: TRBV7-2
d_gene: TRBD2
j_gene: TRBJ2-5
abundance: .
CDR3aa: CASSKSGGQETQYF
CDR3nt: TGTGCCAGCAGTAAGAGCGGGGGTCAAGAGACCCAGTACTTC

v_gene: TRBV19
d_gene: TRBD2
j_gene: TRBJ2-2
abundance: .
CDR3aa: CASSLAGTRSTGELFF
CDR3nt: TGTGCCAGTAGTCTAGCGGGGACCCGAAGCACCGGGGAGCTGTTTTTT

v_gene: TRBV4-3
d_gene: .
j_gene: TRBJ1-4
abundance: few
CDR3aa: CASSQGVPGGEKLFF
CDR3nt: TGCGCCAGCAGCCAAGGAGTTCCCGGGGGGGAAAAACTGTTTTTT

v_gene: TRBV5-6
d_gene: .
j_gene: TRBJ1-5
abundance: .
CDR3aa: CASSLAGGPGSNQPQHF
CDR3nt: TGTGCCAGCAGCTTGGCGGGAGGACCCGGGAGCAATCAGCCCCAGCATTTT

v_gene: TRBV30
d_gene: TRBD2
j_gene: TRBJ2-1
abundance: .
CDR3aa: CAWSVRGLADPYNEQFF
CDR3nt: TGTGCCTGGAGTGTTAGGGGACTAGCGGACCCCTACAATGAGCAGTTCTTC

v_gene: TRBV7-9
d_gene: .
j_gene: TRBJ2-6
abundance: few
CDR3aa: CASSLFSGANVLTF
CDR3nt: TGTGCCAGCAGCTTGTTTTCTGGGGCCAACGTCCTGACTTTC

v_gene: TRBV4-1
d_gene: .
j_gene: TRBJ2-1
abundance: .
CDR3aa: CASSQDIALRQGTEQFF
CDR3nt: TGCGCCAGCAGCCAAGATATTGCGTTGAGGCAGGGGACTGAGCAGTTCTTC